The rows below give T cell receptor beta chains drawn from one sample of a study of chemoradiotherapy in HPV16-positive cancers. The assay was immunoSEQ multiplex PCR, and TCRdb's table has in-frame clones only and misses some. The sample comprises fewer than 25,000 clones, just under 75% of which are singletons, and 2.6% rests with the top ten. The sample here was taken from a patient who underwent chemoradiotherapy. Receptor source: a human donor with HPV-associated anogenital cancer. CDR3s include the opening cysteine and the closing phenylalanine or tryptophan. Fields, in order: D gene, J gene, V gene, clone size, CDR3 protein, CDR3 DNA. A D gene is named only where the DNA matches it firmly. Where a row states a size, it is once, few, many or the class of an expanded clone; other rows omit it.

TRBD2 TRBJ2-2 TRBV11-2 few CASSLGDYNTGELFF TGTGCCAGCAGCTTAGGGGACTACAACACCGGGGAGCTGTTTTTT
- TRBJ1-1 TRBV27 - CASSLTANTEAFF TGTGCCAGCAGTTTGACAGCGAACACTGAAGCTTTCTTT
- TRBJ2-6 TRBV15 - CATSSVGSGANVLTF TGTGCCACCAGCTCCGTGGGCTCTGGGGCCAACGTCCTGACTTTC
TRBD1 TRBJ1-6 TRBV15 - CATSDQGAPDSPLHF TGTGCCACCAGCGACCAGGGGGCGCCGGATTCACCCCTCCACTTT
- TRBJ2-1 TRBV27 - CASSLFINPGKYNEQFF TGTGCCAGCAGTTTATTCATCAACCCCGGAAAGTACAATGAGCAGTTCTTC
- TRBJ1-1 TRBV6-4 - CASSDGGARNTEAFF TGTGCCAGCAGTGATGGGGGGGCGCGGAACACTGAAGCTTTCTTT
- TRBJ1-1 TRBV4-2 - CASSRLQGGTEAFF TGTGCCAGCAGCCGCCTACAGGGTGGCACTGAAGCTTTCTTT
TRBD1 TRBJ2-7 TRBV5-1 - CASSFGTDGVEQYF TGCGCCAGCAGCTTCGGGACAGATGGCGTCGAGCAGTACTTC
- TRBJ1-6 TRBV5-4 - CASTLGGSYNSPLHF TGTGCCAGCACCCTAGGGGGGTCCTATAATTCACCCCTCCACTTT
- TRBJ2-6 TRBV28 - CAIFGVGANVLTF TGTGCCATATTTGGGGTTGGGGCCAACGTCCTGACTTTC
- TRBJ2-1 TRBV10-3 once CAISLVGENNEQFF TGTGCCATCAGCCTAGTCGGGGAAAACAATGAGCAGTTCTTC
- TRBJ2-1 TRBV2 - CASSRDQSSYNEQFF TGTGCCAGCAGTAGGGACCAGAGCTCCTACAATGAGCAGTTCTTC
- TRBJ2-7 TRBV5-1 few CASSSGSGGEQYF TGCGCCAGCAGCTCGGGATCCGGGGGCGAGCAGTACTTC
- TRBJ1-3 TRBV5-4 once CASSLQGSGNTIYF TGTGCCAGCAGCTTACAGGGCTCTGGAAACACCATATATTTT
TRBD1 TRBJ2-3 TRBV5-1 - CASSSWTGGDADTQYF TGCGCCAGCAGCTCCTGGACAGGGGGCGATGCAGATACGCAGTATTTT
TRBD2 TRBJ2-7 TRBV5-1 - CASSLDGSGPYEQYF TGCGCCAGCAGCTTGGATGGTAGCGGGCCATACGAGCAGTACTTC
- TRBJ1-6 TRBV7-9 - CASSPLTAQSLHF TGTGCCAGCAGCCCACTGACAGCTCAATCCCTCCACTTT
TRBD2 TRBJ2-7 TRBV19 - CASSKLAGVSYEQYF TGTGCCAGTAGCAAACTAGCGGGGGTCTCCTACGAGCAGTACTTC
- TRBJ2-2 TRBV5-6 once CASSFRTSNTGELFF TGTGCCAGCAGCTTTCGGACAAGCAACACCGGGGAGCTGTTTTTT
TRBD1 TRBJ1-5 TRBV27 - CASSPTGINQPQHF TGTGCCAGCAGTCCGACAGGGATCAATCAGCCCCAGCATTTT
- TRBJ1-1 TRBV11-2 once CASSLNHGGEAFF TGTGCCAGCAGCTTAAATCACGGAGGTGAAGCTTTCTTT
TRBD1 TRBJ1-2 TRBV5-1 - CASPFDRGSGGGFINYGYTF TGCGCCAGCCCTTTCGACAGGGGATCGGGAGGAGGGTTTATTAACTATGGCTACACCTTC
- TRBJ1-5 TRBV7-2 few CASSAGWGNQPQHF TGTGCCAGCAGCGCTGGTTGGGGGAATCAGCCCCAGCATTTT
- TRBJ2-5 TRBV2 - CASRSLSSVETQYF TGTGCCAGCCGATCCCTGTCTAGCGTAGAGACCCAGTACTTC
TRBD2 TRBJ2-3 TRBV6-1 - CAGGLAGATQYF TGTGCCGGCGGACTAGCGGGGGCCACGCAGTATTTT
TRBD1 TRBJ2-7 TRBV19 - CASSFRTGRTEQYF TGTGCCAGTAGTTTCCGGACAGGGAGGACCGAGCAGTACTTC
- TRBJ2-3 TRBV6-6 - CASSYRDTSSDTQYF TGTGCCAGCAGTTACAGGGACACCTCCTCAGATACGCAGTATTTT
- TRBJ2-3 TRBV28 - CASSSVGQGPATQYF TGTGCCAGCAGTTCCGTGGGGCAGGGGCCCGCTACGCAGTATTTT
TRBD1 TRBJ1-5 TRBV28 few CASREGGRPQHF TGTGCCAGCAGGGAAGGGGGCAGGCCCCAGCATTTT
- TRBJ1-1 TRBV20-1 - CSARSSTMTFF TGCAGTGCTAGATCGTCCACAATGACTTTCTTT
- TRBJ1-2 TRBV5-1 once CASSLQGDYGYTF TGCGCCAGCAGCTTGCAGGGTGACTATGGCTACACCTTC
TRBD1 TRBJ1-1 TRBV7-9 - CASSPGTGGNTEAFF TGTGCCAGCAGCCCGGGGACAGGGGGGAACACTGAAGCTTTCTTT
- TRBJ2-2 TRBV14 medium-sized CASSSGRRTGELFF TGTGCCAGCAGCTCGGGACGGAGAACCGGGGAGCTGTTTTTT
- TRBJ1-4 TRBV29-1 - CSVEDPNEKLFF TGCAGCGTTGAAGATCCTAATGAAAAACTGTTTTTT
TRBD1 TRBJ1-5 TRBV18 few CASSRQGFDQPQHF TGTGCCAGCTCACGACAGGGCTTCGATCAGCCCCAGCATTTT
- TRBJ1-2 TRBV28 - CASSLGSPYGGSNYGYTF TGTGCCAGCAGTTTAGGGAGCCCTTACGGGGGATCCAACTATGGCTACACCTTC
- TRBJ2-7 TRBV27 - CASSLRFLPGDEQYF TGTGCCAGCAGTTTACGGTTCCTACCGGGGGACGAGCAGTACTTC
- TRBJ2-1 TRBV5-4 - CASSLRGIQDEQFF TGTGCCAGCAGCTTACGGGGCATCCAGGATGAGCAGTTCTTC
- TRBJ1-5 TRBV29-1 - CSVVQSANSNQPQHF TGCAGCGTTGTTCAAAGTGCCAATAGCAATCAGCCCCAGCATTTT
- TRBJ1-4 TRBV28 - CASSFGGADEKLFF TGTGCCAGCAGTTTCGGAGGGGCGGATGAAAAACTGTTTTTT
- TRBJ1-1 TRBV15 - CATSRDRGASTEAFF TGTGCCACCAGCAGAGATCGGGGGGCAAGCACTGAAGCTTTCTTT
- TRBJ2-3 TRBV13 - CASSLEGPGDTQYF TGTGCCAGCAGCTTAGAGGGGCCAGGAGATACGCAGTATTTT
- TRBJ2-2 TRBV4-3 - CASSLQVGVKTGELFF TGCGCCAGCAGCCTCCAAGTAGGGGTTAAGACCGGGGAGCTGTTTTTT